These T cell receptor beta chains were read from a single sample in a study of T cell responses to AZD1222 COVID-19 vaccine. Clones were read by immunoSEQ multiplex PCR, and TCRdb kept only the in-frame ones, dropping some. The repertoire consists of about 75,000 clones, with around 86% occurring once and the leading ten covering 15% to 20%. This specimen consisted of peripheral blood, obtained 28 days after the second AZD1222 dose. Receptors were obtained from an adult who received the AZD1222 COVID-19 vaccine. Each CDR3 is given with its conserved first and last residue. D genes are given only for firm matches. Clone sizes are given selectively: once, few, many, or a class where the clone is expanded.

CDR3nt: TGTGCCAGCACCCGGGGAGCAAGCACAGATACGCAGTATTTT
CDR3aa: CASTRGASTDTQYF
abundance: .
j_gene: TRBJ2-3
v_gene: TRBV11-3
d_gene: .

CDR3nt: TGTGCCAGCAGTCATCAAGGTAGTGGCGGGGAGCTGTTTTTT
CDR3aa: CASSHQGSGGELFF
abundance: .
j_gene: TRBJ2-2
v_gene: TRBV6-2/TRBV6-3
d_gene: .

CDR3nt: TGTGCCAGCAGGGGGGCTAGCGGGTACAATGAGCAGTTCTTC
CDR3aa: CASRGASGYNEQFF
abundance: .
j_gene: TRBJ2-1
v_gene: TRBV6-5
d_gene: TRBD2

CDR3nt: TGTGCCAGCTCACCCATCAGGGGAGGGACTGAAGCTTTCTTT
CDR3aa: CASSPIRGGTEAFF
abundance: .
j_gene: TRBJ1-1
v_gene: TRBV18
d_gene: .

CDR3nt: TGTGCCAGCAGTGAACCAGACAGGGGAGCCGGTTGGCGCGATGGCTACACCTTC
CDR3aa: CASSEPDRGAGWRDGYTF
abundance: .
j_gene: TRBJ1-2
v_gene: TRBV25-1
d_gene: TRBD1

CDR3nt: TGTGCCAGCAGCCCCCCCGGGAGGATAACCATATATTTT
CDR3aa: CASSPPGRITIYF
abundance: .
j_gene: TRBJ1-3
v_gene: TRBV12-3/TRBV12-4
d_gene: .

CDR3nt: TGCAGCGTTTGGAGAAACACAGATACGCAGTATTTT
CDR3aa: CSVWRNTDTQYF
abundance: .
j_gene: TRBJ2-3
v_gene: TRBV29-1
d_gene: .

CDR3nt: TGTGCCAGCAGCTTAGCCGGGACAGGTTATGAAAAACTGTTTTTT
CDR3aa: CASSLAGTGYEKLFF
abundance: .
j_gene: TRBJ1-4
v_gene: TRBV11-2
d_gene: TRBD1

CDR3nt: TGTGCCAGCAGCGTATCGGGACAGGGGAAGGAGACCCAGTACTTC
CDR3aa: CASSVSGQGKETQYF
abundance: few
j_gene: TRBJ2-5
v_gene: TRBV9
d_gene: TRBD1

CDR3nt: TGTGCCAGCGCCCCGCGGGGCCAGATTGAAGCTTTCTTT
CDR3aa: CASAPRGQIEAFF
abundance: .
j_gene: TRBJ1-1
v_gene: TRBV28
d_gene: .

CDR3nt: TGTGCCAGCAGTTCTACTCGGACAGGGCCTACTGTTCAGTACTTC
CDR3aa: CASSSTRTGPTVQYF
abundance: once
j_gene: TRBJ2-4
v_gene: TRBV7-8
d_gene: TRBD1

CDR3nt: TGTGCCAGCAGTAGCGGACGGATAGGGGGAAGCACCATATATTTT
CDR3aa: CASSSGRIGGSTIYF
abundance: .
j_gene: TRBJ1-3
v_gene: TRBV6-5
d_gene: .

CDR3nt: TGTGCCAGCAGCCAAGATCTTACAGGGGGTGGCTACACCTTC
CDR3aa: CASSQDLTGGGYTF
abundance: .
j_gene: TRBJ1-2
v_gene: TRBV3-1/TRBV3-2
d_gene: TRBD1

CDR3nt: TGTGCCAGCAGGAGTAGGGGGGATGGCTCCTACGAGCAGTACTTC
CDR3aa: CASRSRGDGSYEQYF
abundance: .
j_gene: TRBJ2-7
v_gene: TRBV28
d_gene: .

CDR3nt: TGTGCCAGCAGCCAAGATACTAACAGGGGAGGCTCACCCCTCCACTTT
CDR3aa: CASSQDTNRGGSPLHF
abundance: few
j_gene: TRBJ1-6
v_gene: TRBV4-2
d_gene: TRBD1

CDR3nt: TGTGCCAGCAGCAGAATCAGTCAGTCCCGACAGTGGTATAACTATGGCTACACCTTC
CDR3aa: CASSRISQSRQWYNYGYTF
abundance: .
j_gene: TRBJ1-2
v_gene: TRBV11-2
d_gene: .

CDR3nt: TGTGCCAGCAGCCCCCGGATGGGTTCCTATGGCTACACCTTC
CDR3aa: CASSPRMGSYGYTF
abundance: .
j_gene: TRBJ1-2
v_gene: TRBV3-1/TRBV3-2
d_gene: .

CDR3nt: TGCAGCGGGACACAGGGGGTCACTGAAGCTTTCTTT
CDR3aa: CSGTQGVTEAFF
abundance: .
j_gene: TRBJ1-1
v_gene: TRBV29-1
d_gene: TRBD1

CDR3nt: TGTGCCAGCAGTTTAGCGGGAGGGTATCAGCCCCAGCATTTT
CDR3aa: CASSLAGGYQPQHF
abundance: once
j_gene: TRBJ1-5
v_gene: TRBV28
d_gene: .

CDR3nt: TGTGCCACCAGTGATTTAGACAGGGGTTACACCGGGGAGCTGTTTTTT
CDR3aa: CATSDLDRGYTGELFF
abundance: .
j_gene: TRBJ2-2
v_gene: TRBV24-1
d_gene: TRBD1

CDR3nt: TGTGCCAGCAGTTTAGTAAGGGGCGGCTACACCTTC
CDR3aa: CASSLVRGGYTF
abundance: few
j_gene: TRBJ1-2
v_gene: TRBV12-3/TRBV12-4
d_gene: .

CDR3nt: TGTGCCAGCAGCCCCAGGGCCGGGGCAACTAATGAAAAACTGTTTTTT
CDR3aa: CASSPRAGATNEKLFF
abundance: few
j_gene: TRBJ1-4
v_gene: TRBV11-2
d_gene: .

CDR3nt: TGTGCCAGCAGCTTAGGAGGGGGATCGAACACTGAAGCTTTCTTT
CDR3aa: CASSLGGGSNTEAFF
abundance: .
j_gene: TRBJ1-1
v_gene: TRBV7-2
d_gene: .

CDR3nt: TGTGCCAGTAGTACAGGGACAGGGTACAATGAGCAGTTCTTC
CDR3aa: CASSTGTGYNEQFF
abundance: .
j_gene: TRBJ2-1
v_gene: TRBV19
d_gene: TRBD1

CDR3nt: TGTGCCAGCAGTCGCCCCCGGGGGTTGGGTGAAAAACTGTTTTTT
CDR3aa: CASSRPRGLGEKLFF
abundance: .
j_gene: TRBJ1-4
v_gene: TRBV28
d_gene: .

CDR3nt: TGTGCCAGCAGTCCGACACGAGATAATTCACCCCTCCACTTT
CDR3aa: CASSPTRDNSPLHF
abundance: .
j_gene: TRBJ1-6
v_gene: TRBV6-5
d_gene: .

CDR3nt: TGCGCCAGCAGCCAAGGTTCCGAAGCCCAGTACTTC
CDR3aa: CASSQGSEAQYF
abundance: .
j_gene: TRBJ2-5
v_gene: TRBV4-1
d_gene: .

CDR3nt: TGTGCCAGCAGCTTAGTTGTTTCGGACGGGAGGTATCCAGATACGCAGTATTTT
CDR3aa: CASSLVVSDGRYPDTQYF
abundance: .
j_gene: TRBJ2-3
v_gene: TRBV7-8
d_gene: TRBD2

CDR3nt: TGTGCCAGTAGTATTGCAGGAGGAGAGGCCGGGGAGCTGTTTTTT
CDR3aa: CASSIAGGEAGELFF
abundance: few
j_gene: TRBJ2-2
v_gene: TRBV19
d_gene: .

CDR3nt: TGTGCCACCCAACCACACGCAACAGTATACAATGAGCAGTTCTTC
CDR3aa: CATQPHATVYNEQFF
abundance: .
j_gene: TRBJ2-1
v_gene: TRBV10-3
d_gene: .

CDR3nt: TGTGCCAGCAGCTTGCGACGACAGCTGAACACTGAAGCTTTCTTT
CDR3aa: CASSLRRQLNTEAFF
abundance: .
j_gene: TRBJ1-1
v_gene: TRBV5-6
d_gene: .

CDR3nt: TGTGCCAGCAGTGAAGGGACAGATCCAAACGAAAAACTGTTTTTT
CDR3aa: CASSEGTDPNEKLFF
abundance: once
j_gene: TRBJ1-4
v_gene: TRBV2
d_gene: .

CDR3nt: TGTGCCACCGGACAGGCGGAGGCAGATACGCAGTATTTT
CDR3aa: CATGQAEADTQYF
abundance: .
j_gene: TRBJ2-3
v_gene: TRBV19
d_gene: TRBD1

CDR3nt: TGTGCCAGCAGCCAAGGGTGGGAGACAGGGGGAGAGACCCAGTACTTC
CDR3aa: CASSQGWETGGETQYF
abundance: .
j_gene: TRBJ2-5
v_gene: TRBV3-1/TRBV3-2
d_gene: TRBD1

CDR3nt: TGTGCCAGCAGACCCCAGCTTAGGCAACCGGAAGGGGTCTTAGGTGGCTACACCTTC
CDR3aa: CASRPQLRQPEGVLGGYTF
abundance: once
j_gene: TRBJ1-2
v_gene: TRBV5-6
d_gene: .

CDR3nt: TGTGCCAGCAACCTGGGGACCATGAACACTGAAGCTTTCTTT
CDR3aa: CASNLGTMNTEAFF
abundance: .
j_gene: TRBJ1-1
v_gene: TRBV2
d_gene: .

CDR3nt: TGCGCCAGCAGCCAAGTTTGGGGATCCTATGGCTACACCTTC
CDR3aa: CASSQVWGSYGYTF
abundance: .
j_gene: TRBJ1-2
v_gene: TRBV4-3
d_gene: .

CDR3nt: TGCAGTCCCCAACGAAGGACAGAGCAGTATTTT
CDR3aa: CSPQRRTEQYF
abundance: .
j_gene: TRBJ2-3
v_gene: TRBV20-1
d_gene: .

CDR3nt: TGTGCCAGTAGTATTGGAGGGGATTCTGGGGCCAACGTCCTGACTTTC
CDR3aa: CASSIGGDSGANVLTF
abundance: once
j_gene: TRBJ2-6
v_gene: TRBV19
d_gene: .